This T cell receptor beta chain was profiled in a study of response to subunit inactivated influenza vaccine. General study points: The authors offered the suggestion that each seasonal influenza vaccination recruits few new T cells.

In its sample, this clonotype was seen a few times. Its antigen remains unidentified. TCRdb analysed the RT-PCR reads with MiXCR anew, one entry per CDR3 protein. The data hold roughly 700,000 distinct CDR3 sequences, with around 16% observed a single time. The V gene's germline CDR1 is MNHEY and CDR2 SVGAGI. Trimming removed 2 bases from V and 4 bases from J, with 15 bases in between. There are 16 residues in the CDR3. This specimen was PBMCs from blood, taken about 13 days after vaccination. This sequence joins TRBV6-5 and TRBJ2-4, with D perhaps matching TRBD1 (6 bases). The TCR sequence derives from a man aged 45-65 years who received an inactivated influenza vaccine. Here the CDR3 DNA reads TGTGCCAGCAGTTACGATCCGAGGACAGCAAAAAACATTCAGTACTTC. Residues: CASSYDPRTAKNIQYF.